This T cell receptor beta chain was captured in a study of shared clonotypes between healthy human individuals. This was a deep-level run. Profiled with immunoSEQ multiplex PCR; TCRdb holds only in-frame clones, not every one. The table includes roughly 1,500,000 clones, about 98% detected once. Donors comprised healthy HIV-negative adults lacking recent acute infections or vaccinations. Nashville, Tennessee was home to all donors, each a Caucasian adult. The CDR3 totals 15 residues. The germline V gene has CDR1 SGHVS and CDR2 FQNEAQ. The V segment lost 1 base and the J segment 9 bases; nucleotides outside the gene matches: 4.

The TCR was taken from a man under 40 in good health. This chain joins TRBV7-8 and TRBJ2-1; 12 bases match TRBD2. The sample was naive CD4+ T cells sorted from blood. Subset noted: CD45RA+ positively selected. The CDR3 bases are TGTGCCAGCAGCTTAGAGCTAGCGGGAGGGCCTGAGCAGTTCTTC. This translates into CASSLELAGGPEQFF.